This T cell receptor beta chain was sequenced during a study of cytomegalovirus exposure and HLA in healthy donors. CDR3 length equals 14 residues. V was clipped by 6 bases and J by 5 bases, with 16 bases between them. Germline V gene sequence: CDR1 LNHDA, CDR2 SQIVND (reference sequence). About this clone itself: What it binds is not known.

Overall study findings and caveats: The classifier was said to identify cytomegalovirus status with high specificity and sensitivity.

The PCR used 60 Vbeta and 13 Jbeta primers. Assay used: immunoSEQ multiplex PCR; TCRdb lists only in-frame clones, some missing. The sample comprises about 140,000 clones, 80% of which are singletons, and about 6.8% rests with the top ten. Sequences were obtained from PBMCs. The chain links TRBV19 to TRBJ1-1, with D possibly TRBD1 on 5 matching bases. The sequence derives from a man aged 35 to 55 in good health and CMV-seropositive. CDR3 amino acids: CASRGGRPRTEAFF. For the CDR3, the DNA is TGTGCCAGTAGGGGGGGACGTCCCCGGACTGAAGCTTTCTTT.